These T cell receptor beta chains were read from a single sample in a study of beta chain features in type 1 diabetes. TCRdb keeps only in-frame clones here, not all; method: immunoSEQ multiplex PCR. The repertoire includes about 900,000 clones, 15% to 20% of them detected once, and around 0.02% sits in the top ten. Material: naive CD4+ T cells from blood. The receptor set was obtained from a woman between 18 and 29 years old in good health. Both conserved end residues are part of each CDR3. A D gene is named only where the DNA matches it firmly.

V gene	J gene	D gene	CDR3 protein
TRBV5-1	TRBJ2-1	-	CASSFGQGIYNEQFF
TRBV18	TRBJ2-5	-	CASSPPVQGPNQETQYF
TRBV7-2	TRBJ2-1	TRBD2	CASSRLASGDTYNEQFF
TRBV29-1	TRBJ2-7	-	CSVPGTGFYEQYF
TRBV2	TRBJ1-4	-	CASSEYRDSEKLFF
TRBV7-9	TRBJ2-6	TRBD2	CASSLRLSGVGANVLTF
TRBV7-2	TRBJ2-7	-	CASSLAKGSYEQYF
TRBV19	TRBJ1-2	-	CASTRDRRLYGYTF
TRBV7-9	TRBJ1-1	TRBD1	CASSLVQGAVEAFF
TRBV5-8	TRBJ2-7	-	CASSLLAYEQYF
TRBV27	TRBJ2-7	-	CASRTGSSYEQYF
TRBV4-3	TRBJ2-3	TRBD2	CASSQEAGDTDTQYF
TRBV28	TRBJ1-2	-	CASSLGQFGYTF
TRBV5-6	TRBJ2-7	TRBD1	CASHRGPEQYF
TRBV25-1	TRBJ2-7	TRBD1	CASRDRGEQYF
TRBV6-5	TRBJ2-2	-	CASSYSNLNTGELFF
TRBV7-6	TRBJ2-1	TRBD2	CASSLETGTSGRRGEQFF
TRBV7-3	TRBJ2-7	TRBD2	CASSPRREGEQYF
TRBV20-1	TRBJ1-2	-	CSGPADGYTF
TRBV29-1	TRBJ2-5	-	CSVYLAGGETQYF
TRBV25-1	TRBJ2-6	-	CASSPLSGANVLTF
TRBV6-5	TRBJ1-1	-	CASSYGGNGNTEAFF
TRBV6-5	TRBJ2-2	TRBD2	CASFFRLAVTGELFF
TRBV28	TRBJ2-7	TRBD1	CASSSPPARGTHEQYF
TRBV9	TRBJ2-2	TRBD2	CASSAAGAMDGELFF
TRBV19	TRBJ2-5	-	CASSMGAKETQYF
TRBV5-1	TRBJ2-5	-	CASSSGNSGETQYF
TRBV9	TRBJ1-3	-	CASSPFSPLSGNTIYF
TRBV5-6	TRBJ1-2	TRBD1	CASSNSQTGRDGYTF
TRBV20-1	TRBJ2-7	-	CSGEGVYEQYF
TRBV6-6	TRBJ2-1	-	CASSYGQYNEQFF
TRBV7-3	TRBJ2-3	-	CASSLWKTSTDTQYF
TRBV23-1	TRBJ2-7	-	CASSQGPRGKGYEQYF